The T cell receptor (beta chain) described here comes from a study of regulatory T cells in long-lasting Graves disease. About the study: Newly diagnosed Graves' patients took antithyroid drugs under 3 months.

Through Arm-PCR of CDR3 regions and iRepertoire HTBI primers, TCR beta libraries were built. Each CDR3 protein gets one entry after TCRdb re-called the multiplex PCR reads with MiXCR. The table records a few hundred thousand distinct CDR3 sequences, approximately 12% of them present only once. Specified time point: newly diagnosed GD, antithyroid drugs for less than 3 months. Construction of the TCR library relied on RNA isolated from PBMCs. This clonotype showed up many times. What it binds is unknown. Trimming cost V 6 bases and J 4 bases; bases outside gene matches: 9. This CDR3 has 14 amino acids. CDR1 and CDR2 from the germline V gene are SGHVS and FQNEAQ. Whole-study results and caveats: With persistent disease, TRBV28, TRBJ1-2 and TRBJ2-5 were the favored segments.

These sequences were also reported in another study, on T cells in Graves' hyperthyroidism and ophthalmopathy.

The chain is built from TRBV7-8 and TRBJ2-7; 7 bases map to TRBD1. The sample in question was peripheral blood mononuclear cells (PBMCs), obtained at new diagnosis, from a patient treated with antithyroid drugs. The clonotype comes from a woman aged 18 to 35 with Graves disease. The CDR3 sequence: CASSLRPTGYEQYF. The DNA for the CDR3 is TGTGCCAGCAGTCTTCGCCCGACAGGGTACGAGCAGTACTTC.